The source of this TCR beta chain is a study of blood T cells in healthy people across ages. V was shortened by 3 bases and J by 2 bases, with 20 bases between the two germline ends. In germline, CDR1 is MDHEN, CDR2 SYDVKM. The CDR3 sequence is 18 residues long. On this clonotype: What it binds is unknown.

PBMCs, at least 7 million per sample, were isolated. Broader study findings: A roughly linear fall in TCR beta diversity per million T cells was seen with increasing age. CMV infection status of these donors was not known.

A second PCR of 7 to 11 cycles used a sample-barcoded 5' primer and a J-beta primer mix. Tags on each cDNA molecule came from a template-switch adaptor with 12 random nucleotides. Using its own MiXCR run on the 5' RACE reads, TCRdb lists one record per CDR3 protein. The repertoire holds approximately 800,000 distinct CDR3 sequences, with roughly 64% as singletons. The chain couples TRBV28 to TRBJ2-1; TRBD1 or TRBD2 may be the D gene (5 bases each). This TCR was recovered from a man younger than 40 in good health. Sequencing input: blood. In DNA, the CDR3 is TGTGCCAGCAGTTTCCCAAGGGACCCAACACCCCCCTACAATGAGCAGTTCTTC. Translated: CASSFPRDPTPPYNEQFF.